The rows below give T cell receptor beta chains drawn from one sample of a study of blood T cell repertoires in COVID-19. Some clones are missing from TCRdb's copy, which holds only in-frame ones; the method was immunoSEQ multiplex PCR. The sample holds 220,000 or so clones, about 88% seen once. The sequencing sample was made of peripheral blood. The receptor set was obtained from a woman in her fifties or sixties with COVID-19, enrolled during active disease. The CDR3 runs from the conserved cysteine through the conserved F or W. The size of a clone is reported for some rows only, either as once, few or many, or as a class for expanded clones.

j_gene: TRBJ1-2; v_gene: TRBV6-5; abundance: -; CDR3aa: CASSYSSHSQYGYTF
j_gene: TRBJ1-1; v_gene: TRBV27; abundance: -; CDR3aa: CASSYRGPTEAFF
j_gene: TRBJ1-4; v_gene: TRBV18; abundance: -; CDR3aa: CASSLGQGNEKLFF
j_gene: TRBJ1-3; v_gene: TRBV28; abundance: -; CDR3aa: CASSNTGGENTIYF
j_gene: TRBJ1-5; v_gene: TRBV18; abundance: -; CDR3aa: CASSPRRTSNPGGNQPQHF
j_gene: TRBJ1-4; v_gene: TRBV5-6; abundance: once; CDR3aa: CASSLTGPNRATNEKLFF
j_gene: TRBJ2-3; v_gene: TRBV27; abundance: -; CDR3aa: CASSARQRTDTQYF
j_gene: TRBJ1-1; v_gene: TRBV13; abundance: few; CDR3aa: CASTELWANTEAFF
j_gene: TRBJ2-7; v_gene: TRBV10-3; abundance: -; CDR3aa: CAIREGSGTGEQYF
j_gene: TRBJ2-3; v_gene: TRBV5-4; abundance: -; CDR3aa: CASSPPGGGGTDTQYF
j_gene: TRBJ2-1; v_gene: TRBV5-4; abundance: -; CDR3aa: CASSASSYNEQFF
j_gene: TRBJ1-4; v_gene: TRBV27; abundance: -; CDR3aa: CASSLPGEEKLFF
j_gene: TRBJ1-2; v_gene: TRBV9; abundance: -; CDR3aa: CASSVVSGAYTF
j_gene: TRBJ2-5; v_gene: TRBV25-1; abundance: -; CDR3aa: CASSARDRGLETQYF
j_gene: TRBJ1-4; v_gene: TRBV9; abundance: -; CDR3aa: CASSGDRSHATNEKLFF
j_gene: TRBJ1-1; v_gene: TRBV9; abundance: -; CDR3aa: CASSQGRGMNTEAFF
j_gene: TRBJ2-1; v_gene: TRBV11-2; abundance: once; CDR3aa: CASSLTGGAIDEQFF
j_gene: TRBJ1-3; v_gene: TRBV20-1; abundance: -; CDR3aa: CSASKGTGNTIYF